This T cell receptor beta chain was recovered during a study of T-cell reconstitution after alpha-beta-depleted transplantation in children. For TCRbeta, the library was prepared with unique molecular identifiers. TCRdb passed the PCR reads through MiXCR, listing each CDR3 protein once. The sample yields approximately 590,000 distinct CDR3 sequences, over 9.5% seen once. V was pared by 5 bases and J by 9 bases, with 11 bases between. This CDR3 spans 13 amino acids. Sequencing was performed on PBMCs from the stem cell graft donor, taken from the stem cell graft. The J gene is TRBJ1-6, the V gene TRBV12-3 or TRBV12-4; D gene ambiguous. The clonotype originates from a human donor who donated a stem cell graft to a child with acute myeloid leukemia. The CDR3 nucleotides are TGTGCCAGCAGTCCCAACCAAGGTTCACCCCTCCACTTT. This codes for CASSPNQGSPLHF.